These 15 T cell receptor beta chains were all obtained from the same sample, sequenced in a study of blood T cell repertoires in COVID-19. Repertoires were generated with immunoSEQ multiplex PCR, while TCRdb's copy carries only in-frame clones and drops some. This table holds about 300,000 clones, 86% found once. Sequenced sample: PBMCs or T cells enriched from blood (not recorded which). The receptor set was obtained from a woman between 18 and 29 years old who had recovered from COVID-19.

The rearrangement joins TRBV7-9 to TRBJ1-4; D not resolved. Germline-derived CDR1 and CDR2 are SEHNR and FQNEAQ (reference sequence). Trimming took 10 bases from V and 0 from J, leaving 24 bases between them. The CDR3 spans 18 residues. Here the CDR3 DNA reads TGTGCCACCGTCGCCCGCCCGGGTAATGGATCAACTAATGAAAAACTGTTTTTT. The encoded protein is CATVARPGNGSTNEKLFF.

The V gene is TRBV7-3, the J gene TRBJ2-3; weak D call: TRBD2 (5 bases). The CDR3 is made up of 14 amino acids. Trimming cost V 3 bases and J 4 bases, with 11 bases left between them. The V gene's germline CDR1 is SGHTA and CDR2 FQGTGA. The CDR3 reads CASSFTSPPDTQYF. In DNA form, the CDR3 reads TGTGCCAGCAGCTTTACTAGTCCCCCAGATACGCAGTATTTT. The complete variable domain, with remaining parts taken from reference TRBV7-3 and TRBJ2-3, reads GAGVSQTPSNKVTEKGKYVELRCDPISGHTALYWYRQSLGQGPEFLIYFQGTGAADDSGLPNDRFFAVRPEGSVSTLKIQRTERGDSAVYLCASSFTSPPDTQYFGPGTRLTVL.

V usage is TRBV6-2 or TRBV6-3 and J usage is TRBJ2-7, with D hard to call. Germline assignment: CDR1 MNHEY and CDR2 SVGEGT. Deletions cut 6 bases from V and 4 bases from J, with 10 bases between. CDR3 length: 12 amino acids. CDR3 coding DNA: TGTGCCAGCAGCAGTCAGACATACGAGCAGTACTTC. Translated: CASSSQTYEQYF.

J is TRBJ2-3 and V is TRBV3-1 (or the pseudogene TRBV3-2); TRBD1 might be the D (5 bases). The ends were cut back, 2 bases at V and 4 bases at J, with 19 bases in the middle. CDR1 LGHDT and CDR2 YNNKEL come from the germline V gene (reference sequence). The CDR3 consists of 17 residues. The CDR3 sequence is CASSQYGATDGPDTQYF. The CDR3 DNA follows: TGTGCCAGCAGCCAATATGGGGCAACGGACGGTCCAGATACGCAGTATTTT.

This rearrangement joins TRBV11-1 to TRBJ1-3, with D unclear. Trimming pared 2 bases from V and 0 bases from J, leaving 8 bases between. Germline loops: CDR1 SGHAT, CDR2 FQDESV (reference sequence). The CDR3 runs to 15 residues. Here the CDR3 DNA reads TGTGCCAGCAGCTTATCGGGATTCTCTGGAAACACCATATATTTT. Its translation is CASSLSGFSGNTIYF.

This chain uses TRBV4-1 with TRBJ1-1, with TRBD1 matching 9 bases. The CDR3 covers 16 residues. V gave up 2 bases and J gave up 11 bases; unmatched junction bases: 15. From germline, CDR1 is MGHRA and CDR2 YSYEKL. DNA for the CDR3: TGCGCCAGCAGCCAAAACTACCGGGACAGGGTACGGCGCGCTTTCTTT. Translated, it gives CASSQNYRDRVRRAFF.

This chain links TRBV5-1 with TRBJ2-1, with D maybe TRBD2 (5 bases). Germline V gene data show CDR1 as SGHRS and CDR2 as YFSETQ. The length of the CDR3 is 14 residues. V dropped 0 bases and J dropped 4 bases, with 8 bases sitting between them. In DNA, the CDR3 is TGCGCCAGCAGCTTGGAAGGAGGTTACAATGAGCAGTTCTTC. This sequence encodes CASSLEGGYNEQFF.

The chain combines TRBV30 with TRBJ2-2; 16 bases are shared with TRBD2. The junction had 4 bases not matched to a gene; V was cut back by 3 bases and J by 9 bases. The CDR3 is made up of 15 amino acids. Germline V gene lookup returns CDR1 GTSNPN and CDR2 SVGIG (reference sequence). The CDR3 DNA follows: TGTGCCTGGAGGGGACTAGCGGGAGGGCCTCGGGAGCTGTTTTTT. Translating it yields CAWRGLAGGPRELFF.

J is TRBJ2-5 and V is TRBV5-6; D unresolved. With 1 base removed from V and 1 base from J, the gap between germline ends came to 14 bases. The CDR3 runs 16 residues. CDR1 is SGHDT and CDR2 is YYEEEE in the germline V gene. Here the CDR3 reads CASSLRLGAPQETQYF. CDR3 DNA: TGTGCCAGCAGCTTGAGATTAGGAGCGCCCCAAGAGACCCAGTACTTC.

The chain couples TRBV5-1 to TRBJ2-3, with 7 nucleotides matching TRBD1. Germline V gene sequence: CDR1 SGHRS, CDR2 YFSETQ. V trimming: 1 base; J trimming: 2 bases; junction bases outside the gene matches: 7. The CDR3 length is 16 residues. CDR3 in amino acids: CASSLYGDRATDTQYF. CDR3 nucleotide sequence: TGCGCCAGCAGCTTGTATGGGGACAGAGCCACAGATACGCAGTATTTT.

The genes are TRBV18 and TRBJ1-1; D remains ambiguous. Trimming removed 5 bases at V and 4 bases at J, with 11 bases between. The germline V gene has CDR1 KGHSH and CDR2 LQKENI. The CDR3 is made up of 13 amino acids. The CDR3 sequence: CASSKIEGTEAFF. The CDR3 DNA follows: TGTGCCAGCTCAAAGATTGAGGGCACTGAAGCTTTCTTT.

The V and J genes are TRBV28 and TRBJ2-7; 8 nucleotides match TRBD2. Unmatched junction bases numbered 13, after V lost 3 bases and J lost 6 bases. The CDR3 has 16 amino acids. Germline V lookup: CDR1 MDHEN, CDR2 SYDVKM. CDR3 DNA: TGTGCCAGCAGTTTCTTGGTAGCGGGATTACATTTCGAGCAGTACTTC. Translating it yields CASSFLVAGLHFEQYF.

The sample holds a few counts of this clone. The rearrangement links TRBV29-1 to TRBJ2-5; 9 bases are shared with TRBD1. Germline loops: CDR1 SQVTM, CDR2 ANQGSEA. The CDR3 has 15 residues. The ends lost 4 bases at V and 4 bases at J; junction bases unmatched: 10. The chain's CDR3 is CSVGPTGGGAETQYF. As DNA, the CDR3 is TGCAGCGTTGGGCCTACAGGGGGCGGCGCAGAGACCCAGTACTTC.

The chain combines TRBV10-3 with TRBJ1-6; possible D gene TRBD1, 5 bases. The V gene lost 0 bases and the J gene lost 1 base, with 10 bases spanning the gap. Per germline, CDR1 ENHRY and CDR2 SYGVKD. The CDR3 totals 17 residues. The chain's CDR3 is CAISESQGGSYNSPLHF. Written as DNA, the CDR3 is TGTGCCATCAGTGAGTCGCAGGGAGGATCCTATAATTCACCCCTCCACTTT.

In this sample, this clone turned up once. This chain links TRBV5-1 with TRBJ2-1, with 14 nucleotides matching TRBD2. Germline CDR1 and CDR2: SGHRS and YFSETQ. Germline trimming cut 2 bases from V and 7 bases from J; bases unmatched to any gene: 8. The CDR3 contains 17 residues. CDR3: CASSFYLTSGRANEQFF. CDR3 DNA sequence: TGCGCCAGCAGCTTCTACTTGACTAGCGGGAGGGCGAATGAGCAGTTCTTC. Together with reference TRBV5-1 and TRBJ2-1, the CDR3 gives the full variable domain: KAGVTQTPRYLIKTRGQQVTLSCSPISGHRSVSWYQQTPGQGLQFLFEYFSETQRNKGNFPGRFSGRQFSNSRSEMNVSTLELGDSALYLCASSFYLTSGRANEQFFGPGTRLTVL.